Shown below are 27 T cell receptor beta chains from a single sample sequenced in a study of beta chain features in type 1 diabetes. The sequenced template was cDNA made from the entire isolated RNA. Clones were read by immunoSEQ multiplex PCR, and TCRdb kept only the in-frame ones, dropping some. Here the sample spans a few hundred thousand clones, 27% being singletons. The sequenced sample consisted of central memory CD4+ T cells from blood. These receptors were collected from a man aged 30 to 39 in good health.

J is TRBJ2-3 and V is TRBV5-1, with a weak D call TRBD1 (6 bases). This CDR3 spans 14 amino acids. Germline V gene data show CDR1 as SGHRS and CDR2 as YFSETQ. Trimming stripped 4 bases from V and 6 bases from J, with 15 bases between. The CDR3 DNA reads as TGCGCCAGCAGCGGTACAGGGTATACGGATACGCAGTATTTT. Protein: CASSGTGYTDTQYF.

This clone was detected a few times. The chain joins TRBV28 to TRBJ2-3; 11 bases match TRBD2. The CDR3 runs to 18 residues. With V trimmed by 6 bases and J by 2 bases, 13 bases remained unmatched. The germline CDR1 and CDR2 sequences are MDHEN and SYDVKM. CDR3 region: CASRGTSGAAPSTDTQYF. CDR3 DNA: TGTGCCAGCAGAGGGACTAGCGGAGCGGCCCCTTCCACAGATACGCAGTATTTT. The full variable domain, its missing parts supplied by reference TRBV28 and TRBJ2-3, is DVKVTQSSRYLVKRTGEKVFLECVQDMDHENMFWYRQDPGLGLRLIYFSYDVKMKEKGDIPEGYSVSREKKERFSLILESASTNQTSMYLCASRGTSGAAPSTDTQYFGPGTRLTVL.

This clone was seen a few times. The chain recombines TRBV6-5 with TRBJ2-1; perhaps TRBD2 as D (5 bases). Germline V lookup: CDR1 MNHEY, CDR2 SVGAGI. CDR3 length: 13 residues. V dropped 6 bases and J dropped 6 bases, with 12 bases sitting between them. The CDR3 region has the DNA TGTGCCAGCAGGGGCGGAGGCGGCAATGAGCAGTTCTTC. This translates into CASRGGGGNEQFF.

This clone has at least ten counts. The J gene is TRBJ2-3, the V gene TRBV14; D is perhaps TRBD1 (6 bases). This CDR3 contains 17 residues. Germline CDR1 and CDR2: SGHDN and FVKESK. V was clipped by 1 base and J by 0 bases, with 14 bases between them. The CDR3: CASSQARTASSTDTQYF. Here the CDR3 DNA reads TGTGCCAGCAGCCAAGCGCGGACAGCCTCTAGCACAGATACGCAGTATTTT.

This chain links TRBV7-2 with TRBJ2-1; no definite D call. CDR3 length equals 15 residues. Trimming pared 1 base from V and 10 bases from J, leaving 17 bases between. Germline loops: CDR1 SGHTA, CDR2 FQGNSA. The CDR3 reads CASSLEGSSPREQFF. For the CDR3, the DNA is TGTGCCAGCAGCTTAGAGGGTAGCTCCCCCAGGGAGCAGTTCTTC.

This clone was recorded a few times. The chain links TRBV7-9 to TRBJ2-1; D may correspond to TRBD1 or TRBD2 (5 bases each). Trimming took 11 bases from V and 4 from J, leaving 21 bases between them. In germline, CDR1 is SEHNR, CDR2 FQNEAQ (reference sequence). CDR3 size: 15 residues. CDR3 sequence: CAGVSGPIIYNEQFF. The CDR3 DNA follows: TGTGCCGGTGTTTCGGGGCCGATCATATACAATGAGCAGTTCTTC. The variable domain in full, with the rest retrieved from reference TRBV7-9 and TRBJ2-1, is DTGVSQNPRHKITKRGQNVTFRCDPISEHNRLYWYRQTLGQGPEFLTYFQNEAQLEKSRLLSDRFSAERPKGSFSTLEIQRTEQGDSAMYLCAGVSGPIIYNEQFFGPGTRLTVL.

This clone was seen a few times. This sequence joins TRBV5-4 and TRBJ2-5, with TRBD1 matching over 9 bases. CDR3 size: 14 residues. The junction had 5 bases not matched to a gene; V was cut back by 4 bases and J by 4 bases. Germline V gene sequence: CDR1 SGHNT, CDR2 YYREEE (reference sequence). CDR3 protein: CASSGGQGTETQYF. Written as DNA, the CDR3 is TGTGCCAGCAGCGGGGGACAGGGAACAGAGACCCAGTACTTC.

This clone was picked up a small number of times. The chain has TRBV15 and TRBJ2-6; D not resolved. Germline CDR1 LNHNV, CDR2 YYDKDF (reference sequence). This CDR3 region has 16 residues. V lost 3 bases and J lost 2, with 11 bases in between. The CDR3 is CATSSRDITGANVLTF. CDR3 sequence (DNA): TGTGCCACCAGCAGTCGAGACATCACTGGGGCCAACGTCCTGACTTTC.

In regard to this clone: At the DNA level, this CDR3 is encoded by other sequences in the same sample as well. V is TRBV7-2 and J is TRBJ2-1, with D possibly being TRBD1 (6 bases). CDR1 is SGHTA, CDR2 FQGNSA, per germline. Trimming took off 5 bases at V and 3 bases at J, with 8 bases between the two ends. The CDR3 has 13 amino acids. The CDR3: CASSVDSYNEQFF. The DNA for the CDR3 is TGTGCCAGCAGCGTGGACAGCTACAATGAGCAGTTCTTC.

This clone was counted a few times. The rearrangement links TRBV18 to TRBJ2-7; D gene uncertain. This CDR3 is built from 11 residues. The ends were cut back, 2 bases at V and 5 bases at J, with 4 bases in the middle. Germline V lookup: CDR1 KGHSH, CDR2 LQKENI. The CDR3 loop is CASSPGDEQYF. DNA for the CDR3: TGTGCCAGCTCACCAGGGGACGAGCAGTACTTC.

The chain combines TRBV30 with TRBJ1-4; 7 nucleotides match TRBD1. Germline V CDR1 and CDR2: GTSNPN, SVGIG (reference sequence). The V and J ends lost 0 bases and 8 bases, in that order; junction bases with no gene match: 3. The CDR3 consists of 13 residues. CDR3: CAWSVQQGEKLFF. The CDR3 nucleotides are TGTGCCTGGAGTGTCCAACAGGGGGAAAAACTGTTTTTT.

Only a few counts were recorded for this clone. Other DNA sequences in the sample encode the same CDR3. The chain joins TRBV7-7 to TRBJ2-5, with D possibly TRBD1 on 6 matching bases. CDR1 is SSHAT, CDR2 FNYEAQ, per germline (reference sequence). The CDR3 extends over 14 amino acids. V lost 1 base and J lost 1, with 7 bases in between. The CDR3 protein is CASSLGTAQETQYF. CDR3 coding DNA: TGTGCCAGCAGCTTAGGGACAGCCCAAGAGACCCAGTACTTC. Full variable domain (remainder filled in from reference TRBV7-7 and TRBJ2-5): GAGVSQSPRYKVTKRGQDVTLRCDPISSHATLYWYQQALGQGPEFLTYFNYEAQPDKSGLPSDRFSAERPEGSISTLTIQRTEQRDSAMYRCASSLGTAQETQYFGPGTRLLVL.

This clone occurred a few times. The V and J genes are TRBV2 and TRBJ2-1; TRBD2 aligns across 9 bases. V shed 4 bases, J shed 4 bases, and the junction held 5 bases outside the gene matches. This CDR3 region has 15 residues. Germline V lookup: CDR1 SNHLY, CDR2 FYNNEI. The CDR3 sequence: CASSAPAGGYNEQFF. The CDR3 region has the DNA TGTGCCAGCAGTGCCCCTGCGGGAGGGTACAATGAGCAGTTCTTC.

On this clone: Other DNA variants within this sample encode the same CDR3. The DNA for the CDR3 is TGTGCCAGCAGCTTAGTAGGAGAGACCCAGTACTTC. It codes for CASSLVGETQYF. V is TRBV7-2 and J is TRBJ2-5, with no clear D. There are 12 residues in the CDR3. Germline V lookup: CDR1 SGHTA, CDR2 FQGNSA. V lost 1 base, J lost 4 bases, and 4 bases lay in between.

The chain is built from TRBV7-9 and TRBJ2-1, with TRBD2 identical over 8 bases. The J segment lost 9 bases and the V segment lost 2 bases, leaving 3 bases of the junction unmatched. The CDR3 is 13 residues long. CDR1 is SEHNR and CDR2 is FQNEAQ in the germline V gene (reference sequence). The CDR3 sequence is CASSLSGRSEQFF. As DNA, the CDR3 is TGTGCCAGCAGCTTAAGCGGGAGAAGTGAGCAGTTCTTC.

This clone was seen more than once but under ten times. The chain recombines TRBV7-2 with TRBJ2-1; no reliable D call. V was cut by 1 base and J by 8 bases, with 15 bases left in between. In germline, CDR1 is SGHTA, CDR2 FQGNSA. This CDR3 has 15 residues. Here the CDR3 reads CASSLVGGSLHEQFF. The CDR3 DNA follows: TGTGCCAGCAGCTTAGTAGGCGGCAGTCTGCATGAGCAGTTCTTC.

The rearrangement links TRBV9 to TRBJ2-3, with 11 bases matching TRBD2. CDR1 and CDR2 (germline): SGDLS, YYNGEE. This CDR3 is 16 amino acids long. V dropped 3 bases and J dropped 6; count of bases not matched to a gene: 9. CDR3 in amino acids: CASSAGSGGAYDTQYF. Written as DNA, the CDR3 is TGTGCCAGCAGCGCCGGTAGCGGGGGGGCCTACGATACGCAGTATTTT.

This clone was picked up a small number of times. The chain recombines TRBV2 with TRBJ1-5; no clear D. V was pared by 6 bases and J by 4 bases, with 13 bases between. This CDR3 is 14 amino acids long. The germline CDR1 and CDR2 sequences are SNHLY and FYNNEI. The CDR3 loop reads CASSPIQANQPQHF. Written as DNA, the CDR3 is TGTGCCAGCAGCCCAATTCAGGCGAATCAGCCCCAGCATTTT. Variable domain in full (rest from reference TRBV2 and TRBJ1-5): EPEVTQTPSHQVTQMGQEVILRCVPISNHLYFYWYRQILGQKVEFLVSFYNNEISEKSEIFDDQFSVERPDGSNFTLKIRSTKLEDSAMYFCASSPIQANQPQHFGDGTRLSIL.

A remark on this clone: Other DNA sequences within the sample encode an identical CDR3. The chain links TRBV18 to TRBJ2-3, with D hard to call. CDR1 KGHSH and CDR2 LQKENI come from the germline V gene. The CDR3 extends over 12 amino acids. Trimming removed 3 bases at V and 3 bases at J, with 4 bases between. The CDR3 coding sequence is TGTGCCAGCTCACCTATTACAGATACGCAGTATTTT. Its protein is CASSPITDTQYF. The entire variable domain, with the rest obtained from reference TRBV18 and TRBJ2-3, is as follows: NAGVMQNPRHLVRRRGQEARLRCSPMKGHSHVYWYRQLPEEGLKFMVYLQKENIIDESGMPKERFSAEFPKEGPSILRIQQVVRGDSAAYFCASSPITDTQYFGPGTRLTVL.

The chain recombines TRBV30 with TRBJ1-3; D ambiguous. Looked up from germline, CDR1 is GTSNPN and CDR2 is SVGIG (reference sequence). V was pared by 1 base and J by 0 bases, with 7 bases between. The CDR3 runs 14 residues. CDR3 amino acids: CAWSAAYSGNTIYF. The CDR3 region has the DNA TGTGCCTGGAGTGCGGCTTACTCTGGAAACACCATATATTTT. The complete variable domain, with remaining parts taken from reference TRBV30 and TRBJ1-3, reads SQTIHQWPATLVQPVGSPLSLECTVEGTSNPNLYWYRQAAGRGLQLLFYSVGIGQISSEVPQNLSASRPQDRQFILSSKKLLLSDSGFYLCAWSAAYSGNTIYFGEGSWLTVV.

This clone appeared a few times. This chain joins TRBV9 and TRBJ2-7; 9 bases are shared with TRBD2. The CDR3 consists of 15 residues. From germline, CDR1 is SGDLS and CDR2 YYNGEE. Germline trimming cut 0 bases from V and 2 bases from J; bases unmatched to any gene: 3. CDR3 bases: TGTGCCAGCAGCGTAGCCCCTAGCGGGGCCTACGAGCAGTACTTC. As protein: CASSVAPSGAYEQYF.

V and J are TRBV7-2 and TRBJ2-1; 12 positions match TRBD1. The J segment lost 7 bases and the V segment lost 4 bases, leaving 5 bases of the junction unmatched. This CDR3 comprises 15 residues. CDR1 is SGHTA, CDR2 FQGNSA, per germline. CDR3 sequence: CASSSGTGGWNEQFF. CDR3 in DNA: TGTGCCAGCAGCTCCGGGACAGGGGGCTGGAATGAGCAGTTCTTC. Complete variable domain (other parts from reference TRBV7-2 and TRBJ2-1): GAGVSQSPSNKVTEKGKDVELRCDPISGHTALYWYRQSLGQGLEFLIYFQGNSAPDKSGLPSDRFSAERTGGSVSTLTIQRTQQEDSAVYLCASSSGTGGWNEQFFGPGTRLTVL.

This clone was seen ten or more times. The chain couples TRBV2 to TRBJ2-1; D might be TRBD1 or TRBD2, each matching 6 bases. Trimming left V 4 bases short and J 15 bases short, with 10 bases between. The V gene's germline CDR1 is SNHLY and CDR2 FYNNEI. The CDR3 runs to 10 residues. This CDR3 reads CASSGGAPFF. The CDR3 DNA reads TGTGCCAGCAGTGGGGGGGCCCCGTTCTTC.

Ten or more counts support this clone. The chain carries TRBV7-2 and TRBJ2-1; TRBD2 matches at 12 bases. Looked up from germline, CDR1 is SGHTA and CDR2 is FQGNSA. Losses at the gene ends were 5 bases for V and 0 bases for J; bases not matched to a gene: 5. The CDR3 is 17 amino acids. CDR3 in amino acids: CASSRTSGASSYNEQFF. CDR3 coding DNA: TGTGCCAGCAGCCGGACTAGCGGGGCCTCCTCCTACAATGAGCAGTTCTTC.

This clone was counted a single time. The V gene is TRBV1, the J gene TRBJ2-7; the D segment call TRBD2 is taken from the table without a DNA check. TRBV1 is a pseudogene. The CDR3 is 16 amino acids. The CDR3 region is CTSSPKERGVSYEQYF. In DNA form, the CDR3 reads TGCACCAGCTCACCAAAGGAGCGGGGCGTCTCCTACGAGCAGTACTTC.

This chain joins TRBV6-5 and TRBJ1-2; 10 bases map to TRBD1. The V gene's germline CDR1 is MNHEY and CDR2 SVGAGI. V lost 0 bases, J lost 9 bases, and 10 bases stayed unmatched. The CDR3 spans 16 residues. The CDR3 protein is CASSYSDGTGESSYTF. DNA for the CDR3: TGTGCCAGCAGTTACTCAGATGGGACAGGGGAGTCAAGCTACACCTTC.

This clone appeared many times. The chain employs TRBV10-3 and TRBJ2-2, with D tentatively TRBD2 (7 bases). Germline V gene data show CDR1 as ENHRY and CDR2 as SYGVKD. The CDR3 totals 15 residues. V was cut by 10 bases and J by 1 base, with 16 bases left in between. This CDR3 reads CATQGGAWNTGELFF. The CDR3 region has the DNA TGTGCCACCCAAGGGGGGGCTTGGAACACCGGGGAGCTGTTTTTT.